The 22 T cell receptor beta chains below all came from one sample that was sequenced in a study of blood T cell repertoires in COVID-19. Using immunoSEQ multiplex PCR, the repertoire was profiled, and TCRdb retains in-frame clones only, with some absent. This repertoire shows about 200,000 clones, roughly nine tenths found once; its top ten account for 20% to 25%. Source material: PBMCs or T cells enriched from blood (not recorded which). The receptors originated from a woman between 40 and 50 years old in a cohort exposed to, infected with or recovered from COVID-19 (not recorded which).

The chain joins TRBV19 to TRBJ2-2; D may be TRBD2 (6 bases). Germline-derived CDR1 and CDR2 are LNHDA and SQIVND (reference sequence). V dropped 4 bases and J dropped 0 bases, with 12 bases sitting between them. The CDR3 consists of 16 residues. The chain's CDR3 is CASSTRGIPNTGELFF. CDR3 nucleotide sequence: TGTGCCAGTAGTACTCGGGGGATTCCGAACACCGGGGAGCTGTTTTTT.

The chain uses TRBV19 and TRBJ2-3; D unresolved. V was clipped by 6 bases and J by 3 bases, with 7 bases between them. Germline V gives CDR1 LNHDA, CDR2 SQIVND (reference sequence). This CDR3 region has 12 residues. This chain's CDR3 is CASRTSTDTQYF. CDR3 nucleotides: TGTGCCAGTAGGACATCAACAGATACGCAGTATTTT.

Worth noting for this clone: One end of the junction fails to match germline, which may point to a read error. The V gene is TRBV29-1, the J gene TRBJ1-2; 10 bases are shared with TRBD1. Looked up from germline, CDR1 is SQVTM and CDR2 is ANQGSEA. The CDR3 has 14 residues. The CDR3, as DNA: TGCAGCGCTGAATTGGACAGGGGGAACTATGGCTACACCTTC. It specifies CSAELDRGNYGYTF.

This clone was seen just once. The V gene is TRBV5-1, the J gene TRBJ1-1, with TRBD1 matching over 7 bases. V lost 1 base, J lost 4 bases, and 7 bases stayed unmatched. CDR1 SGHRS and CDR2 YFSETQ come from the germline V gene. CDR3 size: 15 residues. CDR3 nucleotide sequence: TGCGCCAGCAGCTTGTACGAGGGGGCAAGCACTGAAGCTTTCTTT. Translated: CASSLYEGASTEAFF.

The chain couples TRBV27 to TRBJ1-1; 11 bases align to TRBD1. The CDR3 runs 15 residues. The germline gives CDR1 MNHEY, CDR2 SMNVEV (reference sequence). With 5 bases clipped from V and 4 bases from J, the junction kept 6 bases outside the gene matches. CDR3 sequence reads: CASSPGTGGATEAFF. CDR3 DNA: TGTGCCAGCAGTCCGGGGACAGGGGGGGCCACTGAAGCTTTCTTT.

V is TRBV11-3 and J is TRBJ2-7; possibly TRBD1 for D (5 bases). The CDR3 is made up of 14 amino acids. Per the germline V gene, CDR1 is SGHNT and CDR2 is YENEEA. V dropped 5 bases and J dropped 2 bases, with 13 bases sitting between them. CDR3 DNA sequence: TGTGCCAGCAGCCCTCGACAGACTCCCTACGAGCAGTACTTC. Its translation is CASSPRQTPYEQYF.

The gene calls are TRBV15 and TRBJ1-3, with 7 bases fitting TRBD1. Germline CDR1 is LNHNV and CDR2 is YYDKDF (reference sequence). The ends lost 3 bases at V and 8 bases at J; junction bases unmatched: 10. The CDR3 runs to 15 residues. This chain's CDR3 is CATSSPYRGLDTIYF. Written as DNA, the CDR3 is TGTGCCACCAGCAGTCCATACAGGGGCCTGGACACCATATATTTT.

This clone was recorded only once. V and J are TRBV5-1 and TRBJ2-7, with 9 bases fitting TRBD1. CDR1 and CDR2 from the germline V gene are SGHRS and YFSETQ. This CDR3 comprises 16 residues. J gave up 5 bases and V 4 bases, and 13 bases lay outside the gene matches. The DNA of the CDR3 is TGCGCCAGCAGCCTCATCCCCGGGACAGGGACGGACGAGCAGTACTTC. Protein sequence: CASSLIPGTGTDEQYF.

The table lists this clone with a count of one. The J gene is TRBJ2-7, the V gene TRBV12-3 or TRBV12-4, with a possible D match to TRBD2 (6 bases). This CDR3 is 12 amino acids long. The V end was cut by 8 bases, the J end by 1 base, with 9 bases between. The CDR3 DNA is TGTGCCAGCTCCCGGGGGTCCTACGAGCAGTACTTC. It translates to CASSRGSYEQYF.

V usage is TRBV13 and J usage is TRBJ2-1; 8 bases fit TRBD2. The germline V gene encodes CDR1 PRHDT and CDR2 FYEKMQ (reference sequence). This CDR3 has 17 amino acids. V lost 3 bases to trimming and J lost 5 bases; unmatched junction nucleotides: 12. DNA of the CDR3: TGTGCCAGCAGCTTTCTGACCGGGATAGCGGGAAACAATGAGCAGTTCTTC. It codes for CASSFLTGIAGNNEQFF.

V gene TRBV30 combines with J gene TRBJ1-5; 7 bases are a match to TRBD1. V lost 3 bases and J lost 1; bases outside the gene matches: 9. From germline, CDR1 is GTSNPN and CDR2 SVGIG (reference sequence). The CDR3 extends over 16 amino acids. CDR3 sequence (DNA): TGTGCCTGGAGCCCTAGGGGGCTGACGAGCAATCAGCCCCAGCATTTT. Protein product: CAWSPRGLTSNQPQHF. Variable domain in full (rest from reference TRBV30 and TRBJ1-5): SQTIHQWPATLVQPVGSPLSLECTVEGTSNPNLYWYRQAAGRGLQLLFYSVGIGQISSEVPQNLSASRPQDRQFILSSKKLLLSDSGFYLCAWSPRGLTSNQPQHFGDGTRLSIL.

V usage is TRBV24-1 and J usage is TRBJ1-1, with D perhaps matching TRBD1 (6 bases). This CDR3 region has 13 residues. The germline V gene has CDR1 KGHDR and CDR2 SFDVKD. The ends were cut back, 0 bases at V and 11 bases at J, with 12 bases in the middle. The CDR3 DNA reads as TGTGCCACCAGTGATTTGGAAGGGGGAGCCGCTTTCTTT. It codes for CATSDLEGGAAFF.

The chain couples TRBV3-1 (or the pseudogene TRBV3-2) to TRBJ2-5; TRBD2 matches 8 bases. The trim removed 6 bases at V and 4 bases at J, leaving 7 bases unmatched. Germline V lookup: CDR1 LGHDT, CDR2 YNNKEL (reference sequence). The CDR3 spans 14 residues. The CDR3 protein is CASSPSGGGETQYF. The CDR3, as DNA: TGTGCCAGCAGTCCTTCGGGGGGGGGAGAGACCCAGTACTTC.

The chain is built from TRBV6-4 and TRBJ2-5; D gene uncertain. With 6 bases removed from V and 0 bases from J, the gap between germline ends came to 8 bases. This CDR3 is built from 13 residues. The V gene's germline CDR1 is MRHNA and CDR2 SNTAGT. CDR3 in DNA: TGTGCCAGCAGAAGCGTTAACCAAGAGACCCAGTACTTC. This sequence encodes CASRSVNQETQYF.

The chain recombines TRBV29-1 with TRBJ2-7; TRBD1 matches 10 bases. The CDR3 length is 13 residues. Trimming took 7 bases from V and 6 from J; bases not matched to a gene: 9. Per the germline V gene, CDR1 is SQVTM and CDR2 is ANQGSEA. Here the CDR3 reads CSAAGTGELEQYF. In DNA, the CDR3 is TGCAGCGCTGCGGGGACAGGGGAGCTCGAGCAGTACTTC.

Only a few counts were recorded for this clone. The J gene is TRBJ2-7, the V gene TRBV28, with D possibly being TRBD2 (6 bases). Germline CDR1 is MDHEN and CDR2 is SYDVKM. This CDR3 has 15 residues. Trimming cost V 4 bases and J 3 bases, with 16 bases left between them. CDR3 residues: CASSSYSGEVYEQYF. CDR3 coding DNA: TGTGCCAGCAGTTCCTATTCCGGGGAGGTCTACGAGCAGTACTTC.

This clone was seen more than once but under ten times. This chain joins TRBV13 and TRBJ1-2; 8 nucleotides match TRBD1. From germline, CDR1 is PRHDT and CDR2 FYEKMQ (reference sequence). The CDR3 extends over 16 amino acids. V was clipped by 0 bases and J by 6 bases; unmatched bases: 9. CDR3 sequence reads: CASSLGASGGENGYTF. The CDR3 DNA sequence: TGTGCCAGCAGCTTAGGAGCGTCAGGGGGCGAAAATGGCTACACCTTC.

This clone was recorded only once. This sequence joins TRBV24-1 and TRBJ1-2, with 8 bases fitting TRBD1. Germline V gene lookup returns CDR1 KGHDR and CDR2 SFDVKD. The CDR3 has 14 amino acids. V dropped 4 bases and J dropped 5; count of bases not matched to a gene: 5. CDR3 loop: CATSEGQGRYGYTF. CDR3 DNA sequence: TGTGCCACCAGTGAAGGACAGGGTAGATATGGCTACACCTTC.

This chain uses TRBV6-5 with TRBJ1-3, with 7 bases matching TRBD1. The CDR3 spans 15 residues. J gave up 3 bases and V 6 bases, and 8 bases lay outside the gene matches. Germline-derived CDR1 and CDR2 are MNHEY and SVGAGI. The CDR3 DNA reads as TGTGCCAGCAGCCGAGACAGGGCGCGTGGAAACACCATATATTTT. This gives the protein CASSRDRARGNTIYF.

J is TRBJ2-5 and V is TRBV5-1, with 13 positions matching TRBD2. The CDR3 consists of 15 residues. The V segment lost 4 bases and the J segment 7 bases; nucleotides outside the gene matches: 7. Germline-derived CDR1 and CDR2 are SGHRS and YFSETQ. CDR3 DNA sequence: TGCGCCAGCAGCCCGGGACTAGCGGGGTCCAGGACCCAGTACTTC. Translating gives CASSPGLAGSRTQYF.

The chain is built from TRBV29-1 and TRBJ1-5; the match to TRBD1 covers 7 bases. Germline CDR1 reads SQVTM; CDR2 reads ANQGSEA. V trimming: 4 bases; J trimming: 5 bases; junction bases outside the gene matches: 8. The CDR3 has 14 residues. CDR3 DNA sequence: TGCAGCGTTGCCCCGACCAGGGGGGATCAGCCCCAGCATTTT. Its protein is CSVAPTRGDQPQHF.

This chain joins TRBV4-3 and TRBJ2-6; D is possibly TRBD1 (5 bases). CDR1 and CDR2 (germline): LGHNA, YSLEER. Trimming cost V 0 bases and J 4 bases, with 10 bases left between them. This CDR3 region has 16 residues. The CDR3 protein is CASSQEGQGGANVLTF. Written as DNA, the CDR3 is TGCGCCAGCAGCCAAGAGGGGCAAGGGGGGGCCAACGTCCTGACTTTC.